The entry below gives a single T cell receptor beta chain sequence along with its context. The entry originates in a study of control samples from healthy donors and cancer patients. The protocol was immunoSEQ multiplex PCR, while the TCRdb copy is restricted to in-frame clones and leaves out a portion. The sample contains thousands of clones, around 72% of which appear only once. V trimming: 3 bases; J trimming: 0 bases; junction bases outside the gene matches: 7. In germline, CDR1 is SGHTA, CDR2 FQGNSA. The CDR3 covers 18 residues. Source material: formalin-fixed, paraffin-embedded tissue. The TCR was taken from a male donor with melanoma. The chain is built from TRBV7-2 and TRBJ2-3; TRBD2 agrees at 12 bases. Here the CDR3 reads CASSFGLAGPGSTDTQYF. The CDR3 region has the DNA TGTGCCAGCAGCTTCGGACTAGCGGGACCTGGGAGCACAGATACGCAGTATTTT.